These T cell receptor beta chains were read from a single sample in a study of T cell changes during pregnancy in multiple sclerosis. TCRdb keeps only in-frame clones here, not all; method: immunoSEQ multiplex PCR. The table has fewer than 60,000 clones, roughly 95% seen once; the top ten hold less than 0.4%. The sequencing here drew on CD4+ T cells from peripheral blood mononuclear cells, taken in the third trimester of pregnancy. The receptors come from a female donor with multiple sclerosis, enrolled in a pregnancy study. The conserved cysteine and the conserved F or W are not part of the CDR3 here. The order of the fields is V gene, CDR3 length, J gene, CDR3 protein.

V: TRBV5-5
length: 13
J: TRBJ1-3
CDR3: ASSSTGIPGNTIY

V: TRBV28
length: 14
J: TRBJ1-5
CDR3: ASVNPGQGRNQPQH

V: TRBV6-5
length: 10
J: TRBJ2-7
CDR3: ASTGVNYEQY

V: TRBV11-3
length: 16
J: TRBJ1-5
CDR3: ASSLVGGGPKGSQPQH

V: TRBV28
length: 15
J: TRBJ2-6
CDR3: ASSLVGLASGANVLT

V: TRBV5-4
length: 13
J: TRBJ2-1
CDR3: ASSRTSGIYNEQF

V: TRBV7-3
length: 13
J: TRBJ2-3
CDR3: ASSLGRGSTDTQY

V: TRBV2
length: 13
J: TRBJ1-6
CDR3: ASSREVTYNSPLH

V: TRBV30
length: 13
J: TRBJ1-4
CDR3: AWSESPSFNEKLF

V: TRBV6-4
length: 12
J: TRBJ2-3
CDR3: ASSVAGFSDTQY

V: TRBV28
length: 16
J: TRBJ1-1
CDR3: ASQGIGKRTGGNTEAF

V: TRBV5-6
length: 13
J: TRBJ2-7
CDR3: ASSLGRGWGLEQY

V: TRBV5-1
length: 13
J: TRBJ2-1
CDR3: ASSLTLALQTEQF

V: TRBV7-2
length: 13
J: TRBJ2-7
CDR3: ASSWGDRSSYEQY

V: TRBV7-9
length: 11
J: TRBJ1-3
CDR3: ASSPDMRNTIY

V: TRBV19
length: 11
J: TRBJ2-1
CDR3: ASSKGHYNEQF

V: TRBV6-1
length: 11
J: TRBJ1-2
CDR3: ASSEGRGYGYT

V: TRBV19
length: 13
J: TRBJ1-3
CDR3: ASSPDRTSGNTIY

V: TRBV18
length: 13
J: TRBJ2-2
CDR3: ASSPAVANTGELF

V: TRBV6-5
length: 13
J: TRBJ1-2
CDR3: ASRFTGTGNYGYT

V: TRBV7-2
length: 13
J: TRBJ1-2
CDR3: ASSPRQGINYGYT

V: TRBV19
length: 12
J: TRBJ2-1
CDR3: ASSRGGGHNEQF

V: TRBV9
length: 14
J: TRBJ2-1
CDR3: ASSVGARTGEGEQF

V: TRBV5-4
length: 13
J: TRBJ1-4
CDR3: ASSPDGGRNEKLF

V: TRBV5-4
length: 12
J: TRBJ1-6
CDR3: ASRERGSNSPLH

V: TRBV11-2
length: 14
J: TRBJ2-2
CDR3: ASSQRQGRNTGELF

V: TRBV10-3
length: 13
J: TRBJ2-1
CDR3: AIKRAGASYNEQF

V: TRBV19
length: 16
J: TRBJ2-2
CDR3: ASRRIAGQTPNTGELF

V: TRBV2
length: 13
J: TRBJ2-5
CDR3: ASSEGSSDQETQY

V: TRBV5-6
length: 14
J: TRBJ2-5
CDR3: ASSLNPTSYQETQY

V: TRBV6-1
length: 12
J: TRBJ1-5
CDR3: ASSEGQINQPQH

V: TRBV11-1
length: 13
J: TRBJ2-6
CDR3: ASSGTLSGANVLT

V: TRBV5-4
length: 13
J: TRBJ2-3
CDR3: ASSLGLAGTDTQY

V: TRBV10-3
length: 11
J: TRBJ2-7
CDR3: AISAGIVNEQY

V: TRBV18
length: 13
J: TRBJ1-2
CDR3: ASSRNQGANYGYT

V: TRBV7-2
length: 15
J: TRBJ2-1
CDR3: ASSLRGPPSSYNEQF

V: TRBV30
length: 15
J: TRBJ2-7
CDR3: AWTNGFRLLSSGEQY

V: TRBV14
length: 11
J: TRBJ1-3
CDR3: ASRDSSGNTIY

V: TRBV11-2
length: 16
J: TRBJ2-6
CDR3: ASSLVAGLISGANVLT

V: TRBV10-3
length: 10
J: TRBJ2-5
CDR3: ATQGVGETQY

V: TRBV10-2
length: 13
J: TRBJ1-3
CDR3: ASIGTPNSGNTIY

V: TRBV6-4
length: 11
J: TRBJ2-3
CDR3: ASSDSPGDTQY

V: TRBV7-8
length: 13
J: TRBJ1-2
CDR3: ASSLSAASHYGYT